A selection of T cell receptor beta chains follows, all from one sample in a study of cytomegalovirus exposure and HLA in healthy donors. Sequenced by immunoSEQ multiplex PCR; TCRdb stores in-frame clones only, minus some. Here the sample table reports tens of thousands of clones. Sequenced sample: PBMCs. The receptors come from a man aged 50 to 59 in good health and CMV-seronegative. Both conserved end residues are part of each CDR3. The D gene is left open where the match is weak.

J gene: TRBJ2-3
V gene: TRBV4-2
D gene: TRBD2
CDR3 DNA: TGTGCCAGCAGCCCCCCGGGACTAGCAGATACGCAGTATTTT
CDR3 protein: CASSPPGLADTQYF

J gene: TRBJ2-5
V gene: TRBV18
D gene: TRBD2
CDR3 DNA: TGTGCCAGCTCACTGGCGGGGGGTGAGACCCAGTACTTC
CDR3 protein: CASSLAGGETQYF

J gene: TRBJ2-3
V gene: TRBV4-1
D gene: .
CDR3 DNA: TGCGCCAGCAGCCAAGAGCGCAACTCAGATACGCAGTATTTT
CDR3 protein: CASSQERNSDTQYF

J gene: TRBJ2-7
V gene: TRBV2
D gene: TRBD1
CDR3 DNA: TGTGCCAGCAGAGCCGGGACAGGAACCTACGAGCAGTACTTC
CDR3 protein: CASRAGTGTYEQYF

J gene: TRBJ2-5
V gene: TRBV4-2
D gene: TRBD2
CDR3 DNA: TGTGCCAGCAGCCAAGTTCAGCGGGGGGGGATAGAGACCCAGTACTTC
CDR3 protein: CASSQVQRGGIETQYF

J gene: TRBJ2-5
V gene: TRBV5-1
D gene: TRBD1
CDR3 DNA: TGCGCCAGCAGCGTAGGACAGGGGGAAGAGACCCAGTACTTC
CDR3 protein: CASSVGQGEETQYF

J gene: TRBJ1-5
V gene: TRBV4-1
D gene: .
CDR3 DNA: TGCGCCAGCAGCCACGTACAGGAGAGCAATCAGCCCCAGCATTTT
CDR3 protein: CASSHVQESNQPQHF

J gene: TRBJ2-5
V gene: TRBV9
D gene: TRBD1
CDR3 DNA: TGTGCCAGCGGACAGGACCAGTACTTC
CDR3 protein: CASGQDQYF

J gene: TRBJ1-1
V gene: TRBV7-2
D gene: TRBD1
CDR3 DNA: TGTGCCAGCAGCCGATTCGCCACAGGGGGGGGAACTGAAGCTTTCTTT
CDR3 protein: CASSRFATGGGTEAFF

J gene: TRBJ1-2
V gene: TRBV13
D gene: TRBD1
CDR3 DNA: TGTGCCAGCAGCTCTCATCTTCAGACAGGGCGCTATGGCTACACCTTC
CDR3 protein: CASSSHLQTGRYGYTF

J gene: TRBJ2-1
V gene: TRBV4-2
D gene: TRBD1
CDR3 DNA: TGTGCCAGCAGCCAAGATCAAGACAGGGGGGACAATGAGCAGTTCTTC
CDR3 protein: CASSQDQDRGDNEQFF

J gene: TRBJ2-2
V gene: TRBV4-1
D gene: TRBD1
CDR3 DNA: TGCGCCAGCAGCCGGACGGGACAGGCGAACACCGGGGAGCTGTTTTTT
CDR3 protein: CASSRTGQANTGELFF

J gene: TRBJ1-2
V gene: TRBV6-5
D gene: TRBD1
CDR3 DNA: TGTGCCAGCAGTTTTTCTGACAGGGCCTCTAACTATGGCTACACCTTC
CDR3 protein: CASSFSDRASNYGYTF

J gene: TRBJ1-4
V gene: TRBV6-1
D gene: TRBD1
CDR3 DNA: TGTGCCAGCAGTGAACGCCCGGGACAGTCGGGTGAAAAACTGTTTTTT
CDR3 protein: CASSERPGQSGEKLFF

J gene: TRBJ2-7
V gene: TRBV28
D gene: TRBD2
CDR3 DNA: TGTGCCAGCAGTTTAAGACTAGCGTTCGAGCAGTACTTC
CDR3 protein: CASSLRLAFEQYF

J gene: TRBJ2-7
V gene: TRBV2
D gene: TRBD2
CDR3 DNA: TGTGCCAGCAAACTAGCGGACTCCTACGAGCAGTACTTC
CDR3 protein: CASKLADSYEQYF

J gene: TRBJ1-4
V gene: TRBV2
D gene: .
CDR3 DNA: TGTGCCAGCAGTGGTCGGCACAGAACTAATGAAAAACTGTTTTTT
CDR3 protein: CASSGRHRTNEKLFF

J gene: TRBJ1-3
V gene: TRBV27
D gene: TRBD1
CDR3 DNA: TGTGCCAGCAGTTTAACCCCGTACCCGACAGGGGGAGGAAACACCATATATTTT
CDR3 protein: CASSLTPYPTGGGNTIYF

J gene: TRBJ1-2
V gene: TRBV29-1
D gene: TRBD1
CDR3 DNA: TGCAGCGTTGGGGGACAGGACCATGGCTACACCTTC
CDR3 protein: CSVGGQDHGYTF

J gene: TRBJ2-3
V gene: TRBV10-3
D gene: .
CDR3 DNA: TGTGCCATCAGTGAGGTCGCGGGGTTGACGGCAGATACGCAGTATTTT
CDR3 protein: CAISEVAGLTADTQYF

J gene: TRBJ2-5
V gene: TRBV9
D gene: TRBD1
CDR3 DNA: TGTGCCAGCAGCGTAGCGGGACAGGGGGCTGGAGAGACCCAGTACTTC
CDR3 protein: CASSVAGQGAGETQYF

J gene: TRBJ1-6
V gene: TRBV11-2
D gene: .
CDR3 DNA: TGTGCCAGCAGCCCCTCTTGGGGCAGTGCGTCCAATTCACCCCTCCACTTT
CDR3 protein: CASSPSWGSASNSPLHF

J gene: TRBJ2-4
V gene: TRBV6-5
D gene: .
CDR3 DNA: TGTGCCAGCAGTTACGGGCCACAGCTAGCCAAAAACATTCAGTACTTC
CDR3 protein: CASSYGPQLAKNIQYF

J gene: TRBJ1-5
V gene: TRBV10-2
D gene: TRBD1
CDR3 DNA: TGCGCCAGCAGTGAGGGCAGGGGGGTTCAGCCCCAGCATTTT
CDR3 protein: CASSEGRGVQPQHF

J gene: TRBJ1-4
V gene: TRBV19
D gene: .
CDR3 DNA: TGTGCCAGTAGTATAGTTCTTGCAGGCTTGGCTAATGAAAAACTGTTTTTT
CDR3 protein: CASSIVLAGLANEKLFF

J gene: TRBJ1-1
V gene: TRBV18
D gene: TRBD1
CDR3 DNA: TGTGCCAGCTCACCCTCCGGGACAGGGGGCATTATGAACACTGAAGCTTTCTTT
CDR3 protein: CASSPSGTGGIMNTEAFF

J gene: TRBJ1-6
V gene: TRBV27
D gene: TRBD1
CDR3 DNA: TGTGCCAGCGGATTGACAGGGGTGTCACCCCTCCACTTT
CDR3 protein: CASGLTGVSPLHF

J gene: TRBJ2-7
V gene: TRBV11-2
D gene: .
CDR3 DNA: TGTGCCAGCAGCTTGGGCAGGGACACCTTGGGCTACGAGCAGTACTTC
CDR3 protein: CASSLGRDTLGYEQYF

J gene: TRBJ2-7
V gene: TRBV28
D gene: .
CDR3 DNA: TGTGCCAGCAGTTATCAGAACACCTACGAGCAGTACTTC
CDR3 protein: CASSYQNTYEQYF

J gene: TRBJ1-3
V gene: TRBV7-2
D gene: .
CDR3 DNA: TGTGCCAGCAGCTTAGACAGGGAAAGCTCTGGAAACACCATATATTTT
CDR3 protein: CASSLDRESSGNTIYF

J gene: TRBJ2-7
V gene: TRBV7-6
D gene: .
CDR3 DNA: TGTGCCAGCAGCGCGAGCTACGAGCAGTACTTC
CDR3 protein: CASSASYEQYF

J gene: TRBJ2-2
V gene: TRBV13
D gene: TRBD1
CDR3 DNA: TGTGCCAGCAGCTTGGTACAGGGGATCACCGGGGAGCTGTTTTTT
CDR3 protein: CASSLVQGITGELFF

J gene: TRBJ2-5
V gene: TRBV5-1
D gene: .
CDR3 DNA: TGCGCCAGCAGCTTGGTTCAGGGTAAAGAGACCCAGTACTTC
CDR3 protein: CASSLVQGKETQYF

J gene: TRBJ1-1
V gene: TRBV5-1
D gene: .
CDR3 DNA: TGCGCCAGCAGCTTGGCAGTCTCGGGGTCCAGCACTGAAGCTTTCTTT
CDR3 protein: CASSLAVSGSSTEAFF

J gene: TRBJ2-1
V gene: TRBV19
D gene: .
CDR3 DNA: TGTGCCAGTAGTAACTCCAAGCTCTACAATGAGCAGTTCTTC
CDR3 protein: CASSNSKLYNEQFF

J gene: TRBJ2-5
V gene: TRBV4-1
D gene: TRBD2
CDR3 DNA: TGCGCCCCCAGCCTCGGGACTAGCGGGGGGCATCAGAAAGAGACCCAGTACTTC
CDR3 protein: CAPSLGTSGGHQKETQYF

J gene: TRBJ1-1
V gene: TRBV28
D gene: TRBD1
CDR3 DNA: TGTGCCAGCAGTCCAGACCTGGGACAGATGAACACTGAAGCTTTCTTT
CDR3 protein: CASSPDLGQMNTEAFF

J gene: TRBJ1-1
V gene: TRBV7-3
D gene: .
CDR3 DNA: TGTGCCAGCAGCTTAGTCGACAGCACTGAAGCTTTCTTT
CDR3 protein: CASSLVDSTEAFF

J gene: TRBJ1-1
V gene: TRBV29-1
D gene: TRBD1
CDR3 DNA: TGCAGCGCCCGACAGGGGATAGGCACTGAAGCTTTCTTT
CDR3 protein: CSARQGIGTEAFF

J gene: TRBJ2-3
V gene: TRBV18
D gene: TRBD2
CDR3 DNA: TGTGCCAGCTCACAGAATATAGCTCATAGCGGGCGGAGCACAGATACGCAGTATTTT
CDR3 protein: CASSQNIAHSGRSTDTQYF

J gene: TRBJ2-1
V gene: TRBV4-3
D gene: TRBD2
CDR3 DNA: TGCGCCAGCAGCCGACTAGCGGGGGACTACAATGAGCAGTTCTTC
CDR3 protein: CASSRLAGDYNEQFF

J gene: TRBJ1-2
V gene: TRBV6-5
D gene: TRBD1
CDR3 DNA: TGTGCCAGCAGTTACGCTAAGGGGGCGAGTTTCTATGGCTACACCTTC
CDR3 protein: CASSYAKGASFYGYTF

J gene: TRBJ2-7
V gene: TRBV30
D gene: TRBD2
CDR3 DNA: TGTGCCTGGAGCGGGGAGGGGTACGAGCAGTACTTC
CDR3 protein: CAWSGEGYEQYF

J gene: TRBJ2-3
V gene: TRBV7-2
D gene: .
CDR3 DNA: TGTGCCAGCAGCACCTCCCTAGCCCTCAGCACAGATACGCAGTATTTT
CDR3 protein: CASSTSLALSTDTQYF

J gene: TRBJ2-7
V gene: TRBV10-2
D gene: TRBD2
CDR3 DNA: TGCGCCAGCAGACACGGAAGCGGGGCCTACGAGCAGTACTTC
CDR3 protein: CASRHGSGAYEQYF

J gene: TRBJ1-1
V gene: TRBV30
D gene: .
CDR3 DNA: TGTGCCTGGACCGGGGTGGACGCCGGGAGAGCTTTCTTT
CDR3 protein: CAWTGVDAGRAFF